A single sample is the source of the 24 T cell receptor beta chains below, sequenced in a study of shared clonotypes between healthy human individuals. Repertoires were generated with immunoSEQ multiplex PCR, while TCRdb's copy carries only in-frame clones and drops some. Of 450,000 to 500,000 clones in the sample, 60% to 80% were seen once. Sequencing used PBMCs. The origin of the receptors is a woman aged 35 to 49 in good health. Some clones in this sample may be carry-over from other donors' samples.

The CDR3 sequence: CAWSVRGLTEAFF. CDR3 DNA: TGTGCCTGGAGTGTTCGGGGGCTTACTGAAGCTTTCTTT. This rearrangement joins TRBV30 to TRBJ1-1; TRBD1 might be the D (6 bases). There are 13 residues in the CDR3. The ends were cut back, 0 bases at V and 5 bases at J, with 10 bases in the middle. The germline CDR1 and CDR2 sequences are GTSNPN and SVGIG (reference sequence).

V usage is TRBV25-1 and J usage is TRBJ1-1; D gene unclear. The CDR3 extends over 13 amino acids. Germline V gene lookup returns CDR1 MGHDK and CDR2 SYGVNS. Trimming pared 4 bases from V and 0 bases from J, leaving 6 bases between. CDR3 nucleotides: TGTGCCAGCAGTGTTAATGTGAACACTGAAGCTTTCTTT. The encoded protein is CASSVNVNTEAFF.

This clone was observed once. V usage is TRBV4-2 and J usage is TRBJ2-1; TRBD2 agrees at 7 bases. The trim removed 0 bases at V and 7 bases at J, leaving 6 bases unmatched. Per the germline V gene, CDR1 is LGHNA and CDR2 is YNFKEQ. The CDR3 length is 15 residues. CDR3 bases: TGTGCCAGCAGCCAAGATATAAACGGGAGGAATGAGCAGTTCTTC. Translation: CASSQDINGRNEQFF.

CDR3 nucleotide sequence: TGTGCCAGCAGCGGGGGGGGTTACAGTCAGCCCCAGCATTTT. Translated: CASSGGGYSQPQHF. The chain employs TRBV9 and TRBJ1-5; D perhaps matches TRBD1 (5 bases). CDR3 size: 14 residues. V was trimmed by 3 bases and J by 6 bases, leaving 13 bases between them. Per germline, CDR1 SGDLS and CDR2 YYNGEE. Combining the CDR3 with reference TRBV9 and TRBJ1-5 gives the whole variable domain DSGVTQTPKHLITATGQRVTLRCSPRSGDLSVYWYQQSLDQGLQFLIQYYNGEERAKGNILERFSAQQFPDLHSELNLSSLELGDSALYFCASSGGGYSQPQHFGDGTRLSIL.

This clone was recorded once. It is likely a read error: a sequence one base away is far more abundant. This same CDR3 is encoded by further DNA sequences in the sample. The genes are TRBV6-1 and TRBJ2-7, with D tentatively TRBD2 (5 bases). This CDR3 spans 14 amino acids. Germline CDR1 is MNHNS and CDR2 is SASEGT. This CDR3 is CATREWGAQNEQYF. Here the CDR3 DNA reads TGTGCCACCCGGGAATGGGGTGCCCAGAACGAGCAGTACTTT.

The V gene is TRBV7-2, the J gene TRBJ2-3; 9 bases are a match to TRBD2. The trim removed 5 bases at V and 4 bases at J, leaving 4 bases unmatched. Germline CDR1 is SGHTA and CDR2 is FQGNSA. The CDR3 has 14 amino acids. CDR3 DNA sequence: TGTGCCAGCAGCCCGAGCGGGAGGTCAGATACGCAGTATTTT. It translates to CASSPSGRSDTQYF.

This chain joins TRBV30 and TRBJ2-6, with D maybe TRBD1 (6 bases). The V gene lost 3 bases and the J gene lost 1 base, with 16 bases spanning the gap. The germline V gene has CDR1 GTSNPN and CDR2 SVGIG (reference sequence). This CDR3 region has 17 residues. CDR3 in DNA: TGTGCCTGGAGGAGGGGGAAGCTTGGTTCTGGGGCCAACGTCCTGACTTTC. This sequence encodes CAWRRGKLGSGANVLTF.

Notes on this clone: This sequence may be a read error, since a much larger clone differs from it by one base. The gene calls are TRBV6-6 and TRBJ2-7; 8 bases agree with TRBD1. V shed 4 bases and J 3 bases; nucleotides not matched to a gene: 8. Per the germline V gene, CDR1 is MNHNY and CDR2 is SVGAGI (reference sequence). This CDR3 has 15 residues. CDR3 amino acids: CASSSTGTGVYEQYF. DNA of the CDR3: TGTGCCAGCAGTTCAACCGGGACAGGAGTCTACGAGCAGTACTTC.

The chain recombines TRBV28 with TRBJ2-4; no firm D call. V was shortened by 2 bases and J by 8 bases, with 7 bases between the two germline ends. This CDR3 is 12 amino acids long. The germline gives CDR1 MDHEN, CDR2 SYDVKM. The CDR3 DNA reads TGTGCCAGCAGTTTAGGCAAGTACATTCAGTACTTC. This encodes CASSLGKYIQYF.

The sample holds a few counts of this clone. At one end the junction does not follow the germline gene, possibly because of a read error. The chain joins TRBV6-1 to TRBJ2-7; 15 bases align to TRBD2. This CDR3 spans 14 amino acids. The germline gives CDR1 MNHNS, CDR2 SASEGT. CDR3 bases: TGTGCCAGCAGTGAACCGGGACTAGCGGGAGGAGGGCACTTC. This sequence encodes CASSEPGLAGGGHF.

CDR3 sequence (DNA): TGTGCCATGAGCCCAGGGACAGGGGCCTACGAGCAGTACTTC. It encodes CAMSPGTGAYEQYF. The rearrangement uses TRBV10-3 and TRBJ2-7; 10 bases are a match to TRBD1. This CDR3 contains 14 residues. Germline V CDR1 and CDR2: ENHRY, SYGVKD. Germline trimming cut 9 bases from V and 2 bases from J; bases unmatched to any gene: 7.

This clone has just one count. CDR3 in amino acids: CAWSGTGITGELFF. The CDR3 DNA reads TGTGCCTGGAGTGGCACAGGGATTACCGGGGAGCTGTTTTTT. The chain carries TRBV30 and TRBJ2-2; maybe TRBD1 (6 bases). The CDR3 is made up of 14 amino acids. Per germline, CDR1 GTSNPN and CDR2 SVGIG (reference sequence). V was clipped by 1 base and J by 5 bases, with 11 bases between them.

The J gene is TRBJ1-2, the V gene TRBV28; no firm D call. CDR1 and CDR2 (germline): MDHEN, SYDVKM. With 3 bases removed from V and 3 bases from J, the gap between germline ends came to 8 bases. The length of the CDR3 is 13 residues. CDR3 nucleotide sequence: TGTGCCAGCAGTTTGATGGCAGACTATGGCTACACCTTC. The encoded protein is CASSLMADYGYTF.

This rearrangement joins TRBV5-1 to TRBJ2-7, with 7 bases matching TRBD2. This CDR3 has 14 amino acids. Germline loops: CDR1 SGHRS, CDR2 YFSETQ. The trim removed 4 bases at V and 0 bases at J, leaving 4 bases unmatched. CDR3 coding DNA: TGCGCCAGCAGCCAGGGAGGGAGCTCCTACGAGCAGTACTTC. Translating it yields CASSQGGSSYEQYF.

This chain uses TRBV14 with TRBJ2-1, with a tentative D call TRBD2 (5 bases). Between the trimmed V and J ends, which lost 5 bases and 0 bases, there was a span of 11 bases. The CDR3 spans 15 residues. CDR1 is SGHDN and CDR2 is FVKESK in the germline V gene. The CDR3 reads CASSFRTHSYNEQFF. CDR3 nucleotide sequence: TGTGCCAGCAGCTTTCGGACTCACTCCTACAATGAGCAGTTCTTC.

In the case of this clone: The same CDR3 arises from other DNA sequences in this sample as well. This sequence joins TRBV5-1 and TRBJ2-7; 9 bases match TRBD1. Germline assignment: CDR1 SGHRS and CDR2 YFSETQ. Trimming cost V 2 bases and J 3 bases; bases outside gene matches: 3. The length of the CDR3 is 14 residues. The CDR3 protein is CASSLGQGYYEQYF. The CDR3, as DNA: TGCGCCAGCAGCTTAGGACAGGGGTACTACGAGCAGTACTTC.

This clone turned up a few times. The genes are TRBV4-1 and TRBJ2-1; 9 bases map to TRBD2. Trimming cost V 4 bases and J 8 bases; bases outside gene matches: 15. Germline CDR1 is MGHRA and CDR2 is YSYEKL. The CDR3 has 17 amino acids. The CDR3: CASSPLATAGGGDEQFF. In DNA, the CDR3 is TGCGCCAGCAGCCCCCTGGCCACAGCGGGGGGAGGCGATGAGCAGTTCTTC.

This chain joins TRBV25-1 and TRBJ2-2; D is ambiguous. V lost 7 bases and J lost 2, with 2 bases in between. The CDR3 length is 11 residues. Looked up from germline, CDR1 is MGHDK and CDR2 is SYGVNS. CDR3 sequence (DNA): TGTGCCAGCACCAACACCGGGGAGCTGTTTTTT. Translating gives CASTNTGELFF.

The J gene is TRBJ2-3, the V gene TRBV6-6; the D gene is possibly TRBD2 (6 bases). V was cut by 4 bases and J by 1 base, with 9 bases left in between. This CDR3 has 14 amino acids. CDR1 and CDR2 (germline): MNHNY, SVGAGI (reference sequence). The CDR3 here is CASSLASGTDTQYF. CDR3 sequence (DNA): TGTGCCAGCAGTTTGGCTAGCGGCACAGATACGCAGTATTTT.

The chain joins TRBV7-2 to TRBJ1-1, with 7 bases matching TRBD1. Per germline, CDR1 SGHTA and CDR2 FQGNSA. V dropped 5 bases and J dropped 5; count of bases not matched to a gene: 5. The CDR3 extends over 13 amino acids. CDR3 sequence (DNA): TGTGCCAGCAGCGCCACAGGGGAGACTGAAGCTTTCTTT. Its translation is CASSATGETEAFF.

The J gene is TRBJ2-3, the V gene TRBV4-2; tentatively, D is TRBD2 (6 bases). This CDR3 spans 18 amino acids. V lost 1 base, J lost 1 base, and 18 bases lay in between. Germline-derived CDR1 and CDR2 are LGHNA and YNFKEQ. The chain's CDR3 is CASSQGASSGGGTDTQYF. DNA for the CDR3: TGTGCCAGCAGCCAAGGAGCGAGTAGCGGAGGGGGCACAGATACGCAGTATTTT.

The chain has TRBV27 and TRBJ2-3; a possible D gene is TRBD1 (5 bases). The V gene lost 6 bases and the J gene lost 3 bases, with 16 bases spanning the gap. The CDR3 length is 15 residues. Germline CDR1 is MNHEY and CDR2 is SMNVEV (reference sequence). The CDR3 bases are TGTGCCAGCAGCAAGCTAGGGGTAGTGACAGATACGCAGTATTTT. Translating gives CASSKLGVVTDTQYF.

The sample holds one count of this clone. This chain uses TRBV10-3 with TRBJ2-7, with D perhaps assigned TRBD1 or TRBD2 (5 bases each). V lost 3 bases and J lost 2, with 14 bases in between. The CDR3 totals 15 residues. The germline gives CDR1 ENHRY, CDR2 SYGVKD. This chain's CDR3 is CAISEGTRAAYEQYF. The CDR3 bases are TGTGCCATCAGTGAAGGGACCCGGGCAGCCTACGAGCAGTACTTC.

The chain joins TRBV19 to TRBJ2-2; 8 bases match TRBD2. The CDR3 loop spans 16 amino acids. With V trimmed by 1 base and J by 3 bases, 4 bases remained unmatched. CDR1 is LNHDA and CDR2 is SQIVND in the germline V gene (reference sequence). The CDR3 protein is CASSIAGGTDTGELFF. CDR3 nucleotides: TGTGCCAGTAGTATAGCGGGAGGGACGGACACCGGGGAGCTGTTTTTT.